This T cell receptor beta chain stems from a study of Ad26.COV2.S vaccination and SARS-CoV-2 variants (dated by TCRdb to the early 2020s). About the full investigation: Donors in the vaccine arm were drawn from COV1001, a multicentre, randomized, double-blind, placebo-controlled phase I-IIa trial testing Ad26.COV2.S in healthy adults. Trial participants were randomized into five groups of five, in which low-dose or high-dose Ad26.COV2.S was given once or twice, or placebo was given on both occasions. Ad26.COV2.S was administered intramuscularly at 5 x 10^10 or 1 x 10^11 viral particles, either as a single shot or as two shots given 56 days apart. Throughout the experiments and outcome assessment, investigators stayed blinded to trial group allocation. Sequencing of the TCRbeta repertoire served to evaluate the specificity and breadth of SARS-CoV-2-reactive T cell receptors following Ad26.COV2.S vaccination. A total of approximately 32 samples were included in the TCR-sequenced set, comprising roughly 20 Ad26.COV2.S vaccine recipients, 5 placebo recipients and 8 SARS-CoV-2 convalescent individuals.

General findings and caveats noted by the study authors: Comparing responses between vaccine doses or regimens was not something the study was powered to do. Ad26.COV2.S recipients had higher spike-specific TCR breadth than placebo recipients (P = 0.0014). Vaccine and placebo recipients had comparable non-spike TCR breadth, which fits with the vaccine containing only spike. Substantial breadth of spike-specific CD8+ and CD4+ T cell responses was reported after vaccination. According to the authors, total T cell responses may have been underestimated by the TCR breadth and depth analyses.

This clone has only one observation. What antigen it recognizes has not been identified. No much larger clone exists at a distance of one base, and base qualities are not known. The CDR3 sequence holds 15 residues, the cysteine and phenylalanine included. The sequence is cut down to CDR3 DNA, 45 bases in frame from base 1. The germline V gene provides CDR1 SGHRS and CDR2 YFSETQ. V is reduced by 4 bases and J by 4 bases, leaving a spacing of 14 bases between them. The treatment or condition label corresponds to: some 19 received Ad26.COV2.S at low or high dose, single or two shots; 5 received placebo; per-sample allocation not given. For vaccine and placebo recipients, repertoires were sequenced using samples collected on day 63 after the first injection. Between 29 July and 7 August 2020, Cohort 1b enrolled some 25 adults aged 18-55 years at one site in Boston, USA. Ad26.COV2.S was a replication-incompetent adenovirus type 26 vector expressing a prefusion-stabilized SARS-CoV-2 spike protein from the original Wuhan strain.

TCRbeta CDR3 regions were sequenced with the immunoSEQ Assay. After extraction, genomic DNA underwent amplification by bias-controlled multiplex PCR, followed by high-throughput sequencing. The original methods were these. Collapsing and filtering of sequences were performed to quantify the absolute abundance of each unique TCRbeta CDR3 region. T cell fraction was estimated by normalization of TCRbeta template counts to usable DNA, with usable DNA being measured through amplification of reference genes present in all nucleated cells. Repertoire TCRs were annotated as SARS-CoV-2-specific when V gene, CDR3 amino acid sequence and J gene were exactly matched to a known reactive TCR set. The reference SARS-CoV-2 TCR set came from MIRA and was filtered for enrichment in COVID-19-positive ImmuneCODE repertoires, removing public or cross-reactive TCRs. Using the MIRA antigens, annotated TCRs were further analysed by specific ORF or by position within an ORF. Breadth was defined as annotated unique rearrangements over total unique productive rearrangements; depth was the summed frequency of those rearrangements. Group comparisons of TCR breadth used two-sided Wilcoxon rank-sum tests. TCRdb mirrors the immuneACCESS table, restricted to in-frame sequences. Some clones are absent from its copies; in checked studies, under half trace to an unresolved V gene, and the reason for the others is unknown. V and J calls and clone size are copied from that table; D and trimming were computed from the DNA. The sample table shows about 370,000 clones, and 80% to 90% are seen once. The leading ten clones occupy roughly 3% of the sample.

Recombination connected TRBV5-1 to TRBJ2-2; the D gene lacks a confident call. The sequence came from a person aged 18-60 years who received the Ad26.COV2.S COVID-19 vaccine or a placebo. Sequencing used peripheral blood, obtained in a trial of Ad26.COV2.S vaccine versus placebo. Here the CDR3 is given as CASSLNTGPTGELFF. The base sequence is TGCGCCAGCAGCCTAAATACGGGTCCCACCGGGGAGCTGTTTTTT.